This note documents a single T cell receptor beta chain sequence. This sample also contains other DNA sequences that code for the same CDR3. The data derive from a study of blood T cell repertoires in COVID-19. This table comes from immunoSEQ multiplex PCR, and its TCRdb copy is limited to in-frame clones, with some not included. Altogether 120,000 or so clones are present, roughly 82% being singletons, with the ten largest covering about 12%. Germline loops: CDR1 SGHRS, CDR2 YFSETQ. The CDR3 contains 16 residues. The V and J ends lost 4 bases and 0 bases respectively, with 15 bases between them. This chain uses TRBV5-1 with TRBJ2-3; D not certain. The source is a human donor in a cohort sampled during active COVID-19. The specimen sequenced was peripheral blood. The DNA of the CDR3 is TGCGCCAGCAGCCTGGCCGTTACTCGAAGCACAGATACGCAGTATTTT. This gives the protein CASSLAVTRSTDTQYF. The full variable domain, its missing parts supplied by reference TRBV5-1 and TRBJ2-3, is KAGVTQTPRYLIKTRGQQVTLSCSPISGHRSVSWYQQTPGQGLQFLFEYFSETQRNKGNFPGRFSGRQFSNSRSEMNVSTLELGDSALYLCASSLAVTRSTDTQYFGPGTRLTVL.